This T cell receptor beta chain comes out of a study of blood T cell repertoires in COVID-19. Some clones are missing from TCRdb's copy, which holds only in-frame ones; the method was immunoSEQ multiplex PCR. The table shows about 310,000 clones, with 89% occurring only once. Trimming took off 7 bases at V and 7 bases at J, with 16 bases between the two ends. This CDR3 is 12 amino acids long. CDR1 and CDR2 from the germline V gene are SQVTM and ANQGSEA. This receptor was obtained from a woman younger than 45 who had recovered from COVID-19. The rearrangement joins TRBV29-1 to TRBJ1-1; D is uncertain. Sequencing used PBMCs or T cells enriched from blood (not recorded which). The CDR3 nucleotides read TGCAGCGCCTCCATATCACAGTATGAAGCTTTCTTT. It yields the protein CSASISQYEAFF.